Listed below are T cell receptor beta chains from one sample, sequenced in a study. TCRdb redid the calling of the 5' RACE reads with MiXCR, one entry per CDR3 protein. The table lists about 23,000 distinct CDR3 sequences, 30% of them singletons. The sequencing sample was made of tumor-infiltrating naive CD4+ T cells sorted from the breast tumor. These receptors all stem from a female donor with breast cancer. Each CDR3 is given with its conserved first and last residue.

v_gene: TRBV13
j_gene: TRBJ1-1
CDR3aa: CASSLGFRRNTEAFF

v_gene: TRBV28
j_gene: TRBJ1-2
CDR3aa: CASSFHPPASNYGYTF

v_gene: TRBV6-1
j_gene: TRBJ1-2
CDR3aa: CASSVGSYGYTF

v_gene: TRBV15
j_gene: TRBJ1-2
CDR3aa: CATSRDGASYGYTF

v_gene: TRBV2
j_gene: TRBJ2-1
CDR3aa: CASSEGGAVEQFF

v_gene: TRBV6-5
j_gene: TRBJ1-5
CDR3aa: CASRAGKRSNQPQHF

v_gene: TRBV25-1
j_gene: TRBJ2-1
CDR3aa: CASSDPEVPANGQFF

v_gene: TRBV7-9
j_gene: TRBJ2-3
CDR3aa: CASSLVGRALSDTQYF

v_gene: TRBV7-3
j_gene: TRBJ2-1
CDR3aa: CASSPQGRGGWDEQFF

v_gene: TRBV27
j_gene: TRBJ2-3
CDR3aa: CASSLQGFAQYF

v_gene: TRBV20-1
j_gene: TRBJ2-7
CDR3aa: CSASGQGLAGGREVGSSYEQYF

v_gene: TRBV24-1
j_gene: TRBJ2-7
CDR3aa: CATSGAPYEQYF

v_gene: TRBV5-4
j_gene: TRBJ2-7
CDR3aa: CASSSRGVRGLYEQYF

v_gene: TRBV3-1
j_gene: TRBJ1-4
CDR3aa: CASSNRRTNEKLFF

v_gene: TRBV15
j_gene: TRBJ2-7
CDR3aa: CATSRDGIAGGSSEQYF

v_gene: TRBV12-3/TRBV12-4
j_gene: TRBJ2-7
CDR3aa: CASTLSGGRYYEQYF

v_gene: TRBV6-1
j_gene: TRBJ1-5
CDR3aa: CASSEGRNQPQHF

v_gene: TRBV6-5
j_gene: TRBJ1-2
CDR3aa: CASGPVPQVATTYGYTF

v_gene: TRBV5-1
j_gene: TRBJ2-5
CDR3aa: CASSPGAEETQYF

v_gene: TRBV2
j_gene: TRBJ2-6
CDR3aa: CASRGTHSGANVLTF

v_gene: TRBV12-3/TRBV12-4
j_gene: TRBJ2-7
CDR3aa: CASSNKYEQYF

v_gene: TRBV5-1
j_gene: TRBJ2-2
CDR3aa: CASSLDGTGELFF

v_gene: TRBV20-1
j_gene: TRBJ2-5
CDR3aa: CTLHPGAGETQYF

v_gene: TRBV5-5
j_gene: TRBJ1-1
CDR3aa: CASRFMNTEAFF

v_gene: TRBV27
j_gene: TRBJ2-1
CDR3aa: CASSSAGPQDEQFF

v_gene: TRBV20-1
j_gene: TRBJ2-7
CDR3aa: CSAGPGTTSYEQYF

v_gene: TRBV7-3
j_gene: TRBJ2-1
CDR3aa: CASSFDGTYNEQFF

v_gene: TRBV5-1
j_gene: TRBJ2-1
CDR3aa: CASSLEGLAGGWFF

v_gene: TRBV6-5
j_gene: TRBJ1-1
CDR3aa: CASSYRSGNTEAFF

v_gene: TRBV12-3/TRBV12-4
j_gene: TRBJ2-1
CDR3aa: CASSRGQTNNEQFF

v_gene: TRBV30
j_gene: TRBJ2-7
CDR3aa: CAWSAIFGTGSFYEQYF

v_gene: TRBV18
j_gene: TRBJ2-1
CDR3aa: CASSPPIGQESYNEQFF

v_gene: TRBV21-1
j_gene: TRBJ2-1
CDR3aa: CASSNVSGRNEQFF

v_gene: TRBV23-1
j_gene: TRBJ1-5
CDR3aa: CASSQSEGVGNQPQHF

v_gene: TRBV6-5
j_gene: TRBJ2-3
CDR3aa: CASSSNDHTQYF

v_gene: TRBV12-3/TRBV12-4
j_gene: TRBJ1-5
CDR3aa: CASSLGLQPQHF

v_gene: TRBV24-1
j_gene: TRBJ1-1
CDR3aa: CATSDPRDRGEAFF